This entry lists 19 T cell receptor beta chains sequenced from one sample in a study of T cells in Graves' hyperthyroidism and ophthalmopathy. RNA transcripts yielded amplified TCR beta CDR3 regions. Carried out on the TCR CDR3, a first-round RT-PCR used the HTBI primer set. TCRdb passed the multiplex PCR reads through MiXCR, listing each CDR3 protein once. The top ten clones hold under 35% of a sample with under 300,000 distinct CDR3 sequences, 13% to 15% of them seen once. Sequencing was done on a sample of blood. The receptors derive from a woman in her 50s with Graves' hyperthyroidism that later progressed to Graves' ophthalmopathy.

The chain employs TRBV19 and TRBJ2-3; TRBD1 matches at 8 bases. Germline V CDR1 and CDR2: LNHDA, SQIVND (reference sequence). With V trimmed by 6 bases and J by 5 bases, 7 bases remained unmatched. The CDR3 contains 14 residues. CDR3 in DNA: TGTGCCAGTAGCCAGACAGGGGCAGTAGATACGCAGTATTTT. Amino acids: CASSQTGAVDTQYF.

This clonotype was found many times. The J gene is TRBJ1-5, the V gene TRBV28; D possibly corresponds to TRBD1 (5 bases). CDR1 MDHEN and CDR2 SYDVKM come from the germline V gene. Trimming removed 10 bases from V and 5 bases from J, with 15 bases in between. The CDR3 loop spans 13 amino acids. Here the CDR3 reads CATFGTHDQPQHF. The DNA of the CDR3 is TGTGCCACTTTCGGGACTCACGATCAGCCCCAGCATTTT.

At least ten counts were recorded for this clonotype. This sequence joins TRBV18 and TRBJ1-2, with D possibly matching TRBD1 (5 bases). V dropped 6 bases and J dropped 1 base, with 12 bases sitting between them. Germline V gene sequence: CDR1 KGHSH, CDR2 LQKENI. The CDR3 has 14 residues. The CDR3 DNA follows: TGTGCCAGCTCTCCGGGACTGCATAACTATGGCTACACCTTC. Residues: CASSPGLHNYGYTF.

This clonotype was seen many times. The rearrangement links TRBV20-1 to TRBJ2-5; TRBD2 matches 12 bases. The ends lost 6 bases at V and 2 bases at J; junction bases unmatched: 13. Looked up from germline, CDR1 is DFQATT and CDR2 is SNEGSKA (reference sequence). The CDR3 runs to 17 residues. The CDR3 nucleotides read TGCAGTGCCAGGGAGGTACTAGCGGGAGGACCACAAGAGACCCAGTACTTC. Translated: CSAREVLAGGPQETQYF.

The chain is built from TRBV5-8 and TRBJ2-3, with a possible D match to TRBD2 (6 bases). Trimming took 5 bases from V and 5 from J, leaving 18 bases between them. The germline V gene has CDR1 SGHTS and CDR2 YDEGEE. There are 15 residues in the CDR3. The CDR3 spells CASSLWEPGGDTQYF. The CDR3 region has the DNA TGTGCCAGCAGTCTGTGGGAACCCGGGGGAGATACGCAGTATTTT. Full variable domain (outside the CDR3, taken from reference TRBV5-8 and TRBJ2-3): EAGVTQSPTHLIKTRGQQATLRCSPISGHTSVYWYQQALGLGLQFLLWYDEGEERNRGNFPPRFSGRQFPNYSSELNVNALELEDSALYLCASSLWEPGGDTQYFGPGTRLTVL.

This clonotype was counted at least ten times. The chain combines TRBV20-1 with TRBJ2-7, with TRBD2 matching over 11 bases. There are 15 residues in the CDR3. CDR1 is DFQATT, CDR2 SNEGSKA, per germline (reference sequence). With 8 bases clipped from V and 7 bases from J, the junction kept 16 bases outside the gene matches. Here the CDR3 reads CSSPRVAGGPGEQYF. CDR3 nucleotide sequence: TGCAGTTCCCCCCGGGTAGCGGGAGGGCCAGGGGAGCAGTACTTC.

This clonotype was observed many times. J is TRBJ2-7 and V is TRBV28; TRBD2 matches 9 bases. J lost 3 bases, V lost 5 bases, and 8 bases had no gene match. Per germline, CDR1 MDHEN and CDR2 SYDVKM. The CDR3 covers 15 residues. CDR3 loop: CASSLYLAGNYEQYF. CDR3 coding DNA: TGTGCCAGCAGTCTATACCTAGCGGGGAACTACGAGCAGTACTTC.

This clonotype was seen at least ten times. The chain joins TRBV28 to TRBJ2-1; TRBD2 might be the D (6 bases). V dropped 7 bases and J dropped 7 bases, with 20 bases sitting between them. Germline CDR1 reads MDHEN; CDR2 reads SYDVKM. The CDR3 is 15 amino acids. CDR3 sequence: CASTPGSGWGNEQFF. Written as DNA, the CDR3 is TGTGCCAGCACCCCAGGTAGCGGTTGGGGGAATGAGCAGTTCTTC.

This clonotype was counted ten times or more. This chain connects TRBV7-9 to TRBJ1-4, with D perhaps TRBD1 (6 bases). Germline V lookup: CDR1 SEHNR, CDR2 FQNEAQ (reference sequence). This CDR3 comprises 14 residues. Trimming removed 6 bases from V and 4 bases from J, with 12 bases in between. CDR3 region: CASRRTENNEKLFF. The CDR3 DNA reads TGTGCCAGCAGACGGACAGAAAATAATGAAAAACTGTTTTTT.

CDR3 sequence reads: CASSDGGPYEQYF. The CDR3 nucleotides read TGTGCCAGCAGCGACGGAGGCCCCTACGAGCAGTACTTC. The chain is built from TRBV7-9 and TRBJ2-7, with a weak D call TRBD2 (5 bases). Germline CDR1 is SEHNR and CDR2 is FQNEAQ (reference sequence). V gave up 5 bases and J gave up 2 bases, with 10 bases separating them. The CDR3 is 13 amino acids.

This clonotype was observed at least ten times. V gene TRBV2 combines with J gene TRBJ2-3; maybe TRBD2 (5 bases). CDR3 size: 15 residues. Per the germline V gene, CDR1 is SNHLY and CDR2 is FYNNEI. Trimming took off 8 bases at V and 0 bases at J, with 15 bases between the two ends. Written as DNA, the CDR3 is TGTGCCAGCTCGCCTGGCGGGTTTAGCACAGATACGCAGTATTTT. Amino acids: CASSPGGFSTDTQYF.

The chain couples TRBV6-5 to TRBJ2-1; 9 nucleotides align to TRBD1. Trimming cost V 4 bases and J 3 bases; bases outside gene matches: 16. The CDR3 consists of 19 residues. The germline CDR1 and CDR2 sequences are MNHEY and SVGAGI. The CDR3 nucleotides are TGTGCCAGCAGTTTGAAATCCGGGACAGGGACGGGTAGCTACAATGAGCAGTTCTTC. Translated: CASSLKSGTGTGSYNEQFF.

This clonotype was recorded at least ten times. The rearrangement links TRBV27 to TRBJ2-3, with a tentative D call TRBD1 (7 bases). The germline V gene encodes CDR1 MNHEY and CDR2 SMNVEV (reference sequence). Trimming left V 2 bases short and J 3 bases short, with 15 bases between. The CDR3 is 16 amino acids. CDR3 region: CASSLPPAGGTDTQYF. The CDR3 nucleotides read TGTGCCAGCAGTTTACCTCCAGCAGGGGGGACAGATACGCAGTATTTT.

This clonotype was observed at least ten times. This CDR3 reads CASSLLEGQNTQYF. CDR3 nucleotides: TGTGCCAGCAGCTTGCTAGAAGGACAGAATACGCAGTATTTT. The chain joins TRBV7-9 to TRBJ2-3; D is possibly TRBD1 (6 bases). This CDR3 has 14 residues. Trimming pared 3 bases from V and 7 bases from J, leaving 14 bases between. Germline-derived CDR1 and CDR2 are SEHNR and FQNEAQ (reference sequence).

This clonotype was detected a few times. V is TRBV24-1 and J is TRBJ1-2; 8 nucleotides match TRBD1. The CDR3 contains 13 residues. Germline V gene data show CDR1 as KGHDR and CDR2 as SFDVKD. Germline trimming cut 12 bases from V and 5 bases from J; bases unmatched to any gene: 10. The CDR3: CAVSGTGLYGYTF. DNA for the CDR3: TGTGCCGTATCCGGGACAGGCCTTTATGGCTACACCTTC.

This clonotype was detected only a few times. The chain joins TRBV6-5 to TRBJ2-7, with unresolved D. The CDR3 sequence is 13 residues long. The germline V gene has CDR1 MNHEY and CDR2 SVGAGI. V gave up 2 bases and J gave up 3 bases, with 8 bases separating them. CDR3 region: CASSYRRDYEQYF. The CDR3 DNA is TGTGCCAGCAGTTACCGTAGGGACTACGAGCAGTACTTC.

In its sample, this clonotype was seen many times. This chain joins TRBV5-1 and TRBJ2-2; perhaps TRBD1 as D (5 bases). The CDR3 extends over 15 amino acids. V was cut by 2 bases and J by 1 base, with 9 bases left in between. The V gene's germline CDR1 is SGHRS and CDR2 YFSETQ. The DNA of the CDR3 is TGCGCCAGCAGCTTATACGGACAGAACACCGGGGAGCTGTTTTTT. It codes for CASSLYGQNTGELFF.

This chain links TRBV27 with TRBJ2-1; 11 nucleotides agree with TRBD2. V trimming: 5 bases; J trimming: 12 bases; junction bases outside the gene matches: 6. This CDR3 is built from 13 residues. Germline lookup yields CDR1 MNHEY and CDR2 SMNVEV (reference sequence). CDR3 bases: TGTGCCAGCAGTCTCGGACTAGCGGGCGTGCAGTTCTTC. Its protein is CASSLGLAGVQFF.

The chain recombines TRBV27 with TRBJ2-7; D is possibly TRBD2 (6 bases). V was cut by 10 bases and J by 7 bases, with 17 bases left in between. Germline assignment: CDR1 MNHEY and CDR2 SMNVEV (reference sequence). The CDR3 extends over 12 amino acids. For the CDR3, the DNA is TGTGCCACAGTGGGGGGAGGCAGGGAGCAGTACTTC. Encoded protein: CATVGGGREQYF.